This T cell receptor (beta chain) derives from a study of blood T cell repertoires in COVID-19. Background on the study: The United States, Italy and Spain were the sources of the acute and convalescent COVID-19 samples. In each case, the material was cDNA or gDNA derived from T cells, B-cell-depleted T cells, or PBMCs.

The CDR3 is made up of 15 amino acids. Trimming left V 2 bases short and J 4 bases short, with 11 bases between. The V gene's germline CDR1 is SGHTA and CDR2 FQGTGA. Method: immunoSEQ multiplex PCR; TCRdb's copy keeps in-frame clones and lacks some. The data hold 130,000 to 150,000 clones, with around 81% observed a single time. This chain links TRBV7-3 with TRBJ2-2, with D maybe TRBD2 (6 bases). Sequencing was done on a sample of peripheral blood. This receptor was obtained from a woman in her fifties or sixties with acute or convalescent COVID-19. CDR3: CASSLWAGSTGELFF. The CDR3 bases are TGTGCCAGCAGCTTATGGGCGGGGAGCACCGGGGAGCTGTTTTTT.